This T cell receptor beta chain was captured in a study of control samples from healthy donors and cancer patients. The CDR3 is 13 residues long. Germline CDR1 reads SGHRS; CDR2 reads YFSETQ. Trimming removed 0 bases at V and 4 bases at J, with 7 bases between. Sequenced by immunoSEQ multiplex PCR; TCRdb stores in-frame clones only, minus some. Of 100,000 to 150,000 clones in the sample, roughly 84% are singletons; the top ten hold under 2%. The chain uses TRBV5-1 and TRBJ2-5, with TRBD2 as a possible D gene (5 bases). This clonotype was sampled from a man aged 18 to 29 in good health. Sequenced: blood. The CDR3 DNA sequence: TGCGCCAGCAGCTTGGGTGGAGGAGAGACCCAGTACTTC. It specifies CASSLGGGETQYF.